This entry is about one T cell receptor (beta chain). This clonotype was recorded at least ten times. Its specific antigen is unknown. Nothing much larger sits one base from this clone, and base qualities are not available. The listed sequencing device is Illumina HiSeq 2500. Quantitative 5'-RACE with molecular barcodes was the method used to prepare the TCR beta libraries. Per the source publication's procedure: A new computational method based on a probabilistic model of VDJ rearrangement was used to identify disease-linked TCR variants. The raw public data were reprocessed by TCRdb itself: fastp quality trimming at Q25, MiXCR clonotype calling, in-frame beta chains only. Each record represents a unique CDR3 protein, reported with the most common genes and DNA among its rows. None of the V and J calls come from the authors' own analysis; TCRdb made them. The sample table shows more than 5,500 distinct CDR3 sequences, and around 2.8% are seen once. The ten largest account for approximately 35% of the sample.

At the junction V is shortened by 1 base and J by 6 bases, with 11 bases in between. Sequences SGDLS (CDR1) and YYNGEE (CDR2) are obtained from the germline V gene. The CDR3 holds 14 amino acids from the cysteine to the phenylalanine. Only the CDR3 part of the read is kept: 42 bases, read in frame from the first base. This sample is drawn from a study of CD8 T cells in ankylosing spondylitis (dated by TCRdb to about 2017). Broadly, across the study: To find TCR variants linked to disease, the study profiled T cell receptor beta repertoires in ankylosing spondylitis patients and healthy donors. The full study cohort was made up of about 25 ankylosing spondylitis patients and roughly 100 healthy donors. Peripheral blood was sampled, and synovial fluid was also collected from ankylosing spondylitis patients. Points the paper makes about the study in general: The disease-linked clones showed a CD8+ phenotype and occurred at relatively low frequencies in peripheral blood. Some motif variants were previously reported in synovial fluid and blood of reactive arthritis patients, suggesting common disease-initiation mechanisms. A TCR beta motif made up of fewer than 10 highly homologous amino acid variants appeared to be characteristic of blood from ankylosing spondylitis patients. The disease-linked clones were reported as significantly enriched in matched synovial fluid samples from ankylosing spondylitis patients.

The clonotype was recovered from a female donor with ankylosing spondylitis or in good health (not recorded which). Sequenced: blood, either unsorted or a sorted T cell fraction (not recorded which). The chain employs TRBV9 and TRBJ2-1; TRBD2 is a possible D gene, resting on 5 matching bases. The CDR3 protein sequence reads: CASSVYGELNEQFF. The nucleotide sequence reads TGTGCCAGCAGCGTATACGGGGAACTCAATGAGCAGTTCTTC.